This entry lists 5 T cell receptor beta chains sequenced from one sample in a study of tumor-infiltrating lymphocytes in primary liver carcinoma. cDNA specific to TCR beta was made from about 550 ng of total RNA, with a constant-region primer employed for priming. Each TCR beta library was derived from three nested multiplex PCR rounds that employed slightly modified ARM-PCR. The study ran its first two PCR rounds for roughly 9 cycles each, using TRBV1-TRBV30 forward primers and a C-beta reverse primer. TCRdb reanalysed the multiplex PCR reads using MiXCR and keeps one entry per CDR3 protein. This table holds 37,000 or so distinct CDR3 sequences, about 75% found once. Co-extracted RNA and DNA came from about 20-30 mg of unsorted bulk tissue. The sequencing sample was made of tumor-adjacent normal liver tissue. These receptors were collected from a man aged 40-49 years with primary liver carcinoma and hepatitis B virus infection.

J is TRBJ2-3 and V is TRBV29-1; 7 bases are a match to TRBD1. The germline CDR1 and CDR2 sequences are SQVTM and ANQGSEA. V gave up 5 bases and J gave up 5 bases; unmatched junction bases: 7. The CDR3 totals 13 residues. In nucleotides, the CDR3 is TGCAGCGTTAAACGGCCAGGGGGAGATACGCAGTATTTT. It is translated as CSVKRPGGDTQYF.

This clonotype was seen at least ten times. The V gene is TRBV11-2, the J gene TRBJ1-4; D is undetermined. CDR1 is SGHAT and CDR2 is FQNNGV in the germline V gene. The CDR3 sequence is 14 residues long. Trimming removed 5 bases at V and 8 bases at J, with 15 bases between. CDR3 sequence (DNA): TGTGCCAGCAGCCGGCCGGGCATCGGGGAAAAACTGTTTTTT. This translates into CASSRPGIGEKLFF.

This clonotype has more than one count but fewer than ten. The rearrangement links TRBV20-1 to TRBJ1-1; TRBD1 agrees at 7 bases. V lost 3 bases, J lost 4 bases, and 2 bases stayed unmatched. The CDR3 totals 12 residues. Germline lookup yields CDR1 DFQATT and CDR2 SNEGSKA (reference sequence). CDR3 nucleotides: TGCAGTGCTAGTGGGACAGTCACTGAAGCTTTCTTT. It translates to CSASGTVTEAFF.

This clonotype was seen only a few times. The junction and the germline gene differ at one end; a read error may be behind it. The chain links TRBV5-4 to TRBJ2-7; TRBD2 might be the D (6 bases). The germline V gene encodes CDR1 SGHNT and CDR2 YYREEE (reference sequence). This CDR3 comprises 14 residues. The DNA of the CDR3 is TGTACCAGCAGCTCAAGGGACTTCCCCTACGGGCAGTACTTC. Protein sequence: CTSSSRDFPYGQYF.

In the case of this clonotype: A junction boundary mismatches the germline segment, possibly from a read error. The gene calls are TRBV14 and TRBJ2-1; 9 nucleotides align to TRBD1. This CDR3 has 17 residues. Germline CDR1 and CDR2: SGHDN and FVKESK. CDR3 bases: TGTGCTAGCAGCCGAGAGGGTCAGGGGACAGGGTGCAATGAGCAGTTCTTC. It translates to CASSREGQGTGCNEQFF.